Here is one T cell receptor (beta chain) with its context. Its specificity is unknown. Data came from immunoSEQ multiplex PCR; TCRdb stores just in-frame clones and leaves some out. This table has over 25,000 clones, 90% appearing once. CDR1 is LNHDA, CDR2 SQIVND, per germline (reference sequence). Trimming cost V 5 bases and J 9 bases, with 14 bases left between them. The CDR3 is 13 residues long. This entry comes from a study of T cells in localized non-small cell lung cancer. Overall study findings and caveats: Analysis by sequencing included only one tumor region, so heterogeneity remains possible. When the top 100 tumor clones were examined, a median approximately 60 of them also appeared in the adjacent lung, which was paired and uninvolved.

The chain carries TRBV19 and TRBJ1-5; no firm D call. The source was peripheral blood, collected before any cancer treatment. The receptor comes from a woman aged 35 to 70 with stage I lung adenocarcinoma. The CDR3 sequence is CASSGSGRAPQHF. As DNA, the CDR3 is TGTGCCAGTAGTGGCTCGGGGAGGGCGCCCCAGCATTTT.